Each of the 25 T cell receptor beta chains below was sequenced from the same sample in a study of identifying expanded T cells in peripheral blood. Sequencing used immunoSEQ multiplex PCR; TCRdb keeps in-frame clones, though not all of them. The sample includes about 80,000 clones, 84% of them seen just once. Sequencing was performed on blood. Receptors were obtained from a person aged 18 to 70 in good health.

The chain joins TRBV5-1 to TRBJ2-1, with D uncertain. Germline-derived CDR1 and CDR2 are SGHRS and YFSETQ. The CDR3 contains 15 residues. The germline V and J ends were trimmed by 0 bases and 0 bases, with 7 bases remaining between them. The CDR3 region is CASSLDPSSYNEQFF. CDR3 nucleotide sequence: TGCGCCAGCAGCTTGGATCCAAGCTCCTACAATGAGCAGTTCTTC.

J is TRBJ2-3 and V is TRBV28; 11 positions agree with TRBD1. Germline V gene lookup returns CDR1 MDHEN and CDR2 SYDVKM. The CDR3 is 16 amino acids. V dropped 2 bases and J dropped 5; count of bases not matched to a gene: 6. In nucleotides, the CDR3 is TGTGCCAGCAGTTTAGTCGGGACAGGGGGATTAGATACGCAGTATTTT. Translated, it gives CASSLVGTGGLDTQYF. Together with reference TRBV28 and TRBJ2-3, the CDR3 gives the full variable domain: DVKVTQSSRYLVKRTGEKVFLECVQDMDHENMFWYRQDPGLGLRLIYFSYDVKMKEKGDIPEGYSVSREKKERFSLILESASTNQTSMYLCASSLVGTGGLDTQYFGPGTRLTVL.

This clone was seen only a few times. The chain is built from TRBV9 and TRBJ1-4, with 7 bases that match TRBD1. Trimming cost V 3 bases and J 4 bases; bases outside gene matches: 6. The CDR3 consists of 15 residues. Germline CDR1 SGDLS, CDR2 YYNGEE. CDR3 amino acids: CASSDRDSHNEKLFF. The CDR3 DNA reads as TGTGCCAGCAGCGATAGGGACAGCCATAATGAAAAACTGTTTTTT.

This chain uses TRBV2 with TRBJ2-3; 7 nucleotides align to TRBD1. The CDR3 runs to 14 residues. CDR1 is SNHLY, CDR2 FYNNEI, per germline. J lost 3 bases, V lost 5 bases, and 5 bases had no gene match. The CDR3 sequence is CASSIQGWTDTQYF. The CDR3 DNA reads TGTGCCAGCAGTATACAGGGGTGGACAGATACGCAGTATTTT.

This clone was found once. The CDR3 protein is CASSPTRTGTYNEQFF. The CDR3 nucleotides are TGTGCCAGCAGCCCGACGAGGACAGGGACCTACAATGAGCAGTTCTTC. The chain joins TRBV27 to TRBJ2-1, with 8 bases lining up with TRBD1. The CDR3 covers 16 residues. Germline values: CDR1 MNHEY, CDR2 SMNVEV (reference sequence). V dropped 6 bases and J dropped 2; count of bases not matched to a gene: 9.

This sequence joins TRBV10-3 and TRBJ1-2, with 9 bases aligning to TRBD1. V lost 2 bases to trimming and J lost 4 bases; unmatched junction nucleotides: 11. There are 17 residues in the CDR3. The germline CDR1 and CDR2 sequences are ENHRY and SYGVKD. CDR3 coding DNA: TGTGCCATCAGTGAGAGGGGACAGGGAGGTGAGGGCTATGGCTACACCTTC. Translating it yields CAISERGQGGEGYGYTF.

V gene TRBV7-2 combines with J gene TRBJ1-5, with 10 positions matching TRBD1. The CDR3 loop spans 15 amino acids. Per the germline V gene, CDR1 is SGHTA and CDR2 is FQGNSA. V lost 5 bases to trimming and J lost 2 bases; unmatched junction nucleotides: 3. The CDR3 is CASSIGQGGNQPQHF. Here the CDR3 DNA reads TGTGCCAGCAGCATAGGACAGGGGGGCAATCAGCCCCAGCATTTT.

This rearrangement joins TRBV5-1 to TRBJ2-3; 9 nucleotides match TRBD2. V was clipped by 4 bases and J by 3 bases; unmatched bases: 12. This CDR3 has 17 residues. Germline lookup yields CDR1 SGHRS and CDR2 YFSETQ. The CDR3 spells CASSPRGREGRTDTQYF. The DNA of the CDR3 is TGCGCCAGCAGCCCTCGAGGGCGGGAGGGCCGAACAGATACGCAGTATTTT.

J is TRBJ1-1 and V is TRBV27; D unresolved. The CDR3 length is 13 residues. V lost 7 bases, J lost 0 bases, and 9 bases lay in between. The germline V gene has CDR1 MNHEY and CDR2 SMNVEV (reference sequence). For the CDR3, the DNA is TGTGCCAGCAAGAGGTCCATGAACACTGAAGCTTTCTTT. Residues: CASKRSMNTEAFF.

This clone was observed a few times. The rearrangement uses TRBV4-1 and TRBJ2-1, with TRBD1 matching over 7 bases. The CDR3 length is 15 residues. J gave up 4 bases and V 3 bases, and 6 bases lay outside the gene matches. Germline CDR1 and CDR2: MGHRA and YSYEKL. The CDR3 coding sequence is TGCGCCAGCAGCCAGGACGACAGGGTATACAATGAGCAGTTCTTC. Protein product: CASSQDDRVYNEQFF.

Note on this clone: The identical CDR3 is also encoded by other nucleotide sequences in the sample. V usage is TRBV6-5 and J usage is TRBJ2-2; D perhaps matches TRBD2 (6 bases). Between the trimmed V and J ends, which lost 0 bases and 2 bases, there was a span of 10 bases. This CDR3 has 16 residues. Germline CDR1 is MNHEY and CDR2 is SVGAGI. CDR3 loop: CASSYSGGLNTGELFF. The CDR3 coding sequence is TGTGCCAGCAGTTACTCTGGAGGGCTTAACACCGGGGAGCTGTTTTTT.

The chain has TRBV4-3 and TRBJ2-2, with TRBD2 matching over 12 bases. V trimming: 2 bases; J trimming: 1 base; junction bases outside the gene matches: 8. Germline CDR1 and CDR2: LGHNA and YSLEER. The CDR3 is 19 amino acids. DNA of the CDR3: TGCGCCAGCAGCCAAACAGTGCTAGCGGGAGGGAAGAACACCGGGGAGCTGTTTTTT. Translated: CASSQTVLAGGKNTGELFF.

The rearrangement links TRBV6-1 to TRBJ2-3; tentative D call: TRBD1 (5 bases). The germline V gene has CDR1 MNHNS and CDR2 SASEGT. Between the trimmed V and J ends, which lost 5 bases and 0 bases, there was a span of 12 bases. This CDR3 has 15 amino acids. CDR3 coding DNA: TGTGCCAGCAGTCAGGGTCAACCTAGCACAGATACGCAGTATTTT. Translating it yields CASSQGQPSTDTQYF.

The CDR3 region is CASSERGVRTEAFF. CDR3 bases: TGTGCCAGCAGCGAAAGGGGGGTACGGACTGAAGCTTTCTTT. The rearrangement links TRBV7-9 to TRBJ1-1, with D perhaps matching TRBD1 (6 bases). Deletions cut 5 bases from V and 5 bases from J, with 15 bases between. CDR1 and CDR2 from the germline V gene are SEHNR and FQNEAQ (reference sequence). CDR3 length: 14 amino acids.

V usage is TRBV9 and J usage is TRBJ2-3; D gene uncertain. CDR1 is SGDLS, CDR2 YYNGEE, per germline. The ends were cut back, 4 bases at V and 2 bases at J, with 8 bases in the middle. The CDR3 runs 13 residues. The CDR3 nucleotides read TGTGCCAGCAGCTATATAGCCACAGATACGCAGTATTTT. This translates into CASSYIATDTQYF.

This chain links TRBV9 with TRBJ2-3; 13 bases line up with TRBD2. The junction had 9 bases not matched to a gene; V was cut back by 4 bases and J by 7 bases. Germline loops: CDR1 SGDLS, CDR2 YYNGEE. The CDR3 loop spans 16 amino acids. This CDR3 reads CASSPTLAGGPNTQYF. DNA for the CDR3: TGTGCCAGCAGCCCTACACTAGCGGGAGGGCCGAATACGCAGTATTTT.

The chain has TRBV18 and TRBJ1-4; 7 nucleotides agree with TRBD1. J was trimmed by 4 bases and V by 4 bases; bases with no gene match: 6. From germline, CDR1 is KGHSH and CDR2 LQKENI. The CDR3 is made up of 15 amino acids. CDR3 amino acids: CASSLLQGDNEKLFF. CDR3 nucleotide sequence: TGTGCCAGCTCACTACTTCAGGGGGATAATGAAAAACTGTTTTTT.

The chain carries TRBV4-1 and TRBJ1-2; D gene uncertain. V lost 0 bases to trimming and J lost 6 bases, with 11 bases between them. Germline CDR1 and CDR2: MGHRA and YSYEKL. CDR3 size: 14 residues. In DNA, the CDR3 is TGCGCCAGCAGCCAAGAGGGATTTGGGGATGGCTACACCTTC. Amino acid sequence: CASSQEGFGDGYTF.

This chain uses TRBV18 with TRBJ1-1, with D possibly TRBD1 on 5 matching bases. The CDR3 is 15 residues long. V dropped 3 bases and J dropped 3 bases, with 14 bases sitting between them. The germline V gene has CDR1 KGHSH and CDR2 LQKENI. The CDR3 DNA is TGTGCCAGCTCACCTCGAGGGGCCCGAGACACTGAAGCTTTCTTT. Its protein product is CASSPRGARDTEAFF.

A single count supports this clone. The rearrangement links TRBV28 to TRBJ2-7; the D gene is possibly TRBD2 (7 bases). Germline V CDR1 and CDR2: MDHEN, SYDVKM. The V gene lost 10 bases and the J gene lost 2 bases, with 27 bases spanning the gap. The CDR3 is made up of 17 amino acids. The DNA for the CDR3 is TGTGCCACCCAGAGGGGCGGGCTAGCGGAGGGGGCCTACGAGCAGTACTTC. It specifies CATQRGGLAEGAYEQYF.

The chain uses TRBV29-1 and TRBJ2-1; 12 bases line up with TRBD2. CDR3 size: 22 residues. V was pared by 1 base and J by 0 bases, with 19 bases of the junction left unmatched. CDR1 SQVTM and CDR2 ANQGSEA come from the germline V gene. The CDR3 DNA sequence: TGCAGCGTTGAAGGAATGCGGCGACTAGCGGGAGTACCCGCGAGCTCCTACAATGAGCAGTTCTTC. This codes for CSVEGMRRLAGVPASSYNEQFF.

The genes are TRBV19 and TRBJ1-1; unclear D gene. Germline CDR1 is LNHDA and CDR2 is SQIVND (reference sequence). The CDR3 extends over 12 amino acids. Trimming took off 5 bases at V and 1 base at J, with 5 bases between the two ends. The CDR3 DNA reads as TGTGCCAGTAGTTGGCAGAACACTGAAGCTTTCTTT. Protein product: CASSWQNTEAFF.

CDR3 DNA: TGTGCCAGCAGCTTAGGGGTCGGTGCTGAAGCTTTCTTT. This sequence encodes CASSLGVGAEAFF. The rearrangement uses TRBV7-9 and TRBJ1-1; D is undetermined. Trimming stripped 1 base from V and 6 bases from J, with 9 bases between. The CDR3 has 13 residues. Germline V gives CDR1 SEHNR, CDR2 FQNEAQ (reference sequence).

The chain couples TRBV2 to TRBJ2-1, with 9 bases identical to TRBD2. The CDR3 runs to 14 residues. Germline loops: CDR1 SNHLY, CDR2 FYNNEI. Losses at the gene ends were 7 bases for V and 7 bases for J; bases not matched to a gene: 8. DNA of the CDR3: TGTGCCAGCATAGGACTAGCGATCTGGAATGAGCAGTTCTTC. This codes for CASIGLAIWNEQFF.

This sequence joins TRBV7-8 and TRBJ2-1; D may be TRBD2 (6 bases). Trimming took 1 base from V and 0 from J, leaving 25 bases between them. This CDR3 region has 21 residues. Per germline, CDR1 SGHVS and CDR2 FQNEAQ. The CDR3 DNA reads TGTGCCAGCAGCTTAGAGAAAATAGCGGCACTACTAGGGGCCTCCTACAATGAGCAGTTCTTC. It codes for CASSLEKIAALLGASYNEQFF.